The clone carrying this TCR beta chain is a singleton in its sample. This specimen belongs to a study of blood T cell repertoires in COVID-19. Turning to the study itself: Spain, Italy and the United States supplied samples that represented acute and convalescent COVID-19.

Cohorts were assigned according to the clinical history that participants reported. What the recovered Cohort 3 donors had was two negative PCRs, clearance, or symptom resolution. Original processing notes: Amplification of reference gene primers provided the estimated nucleated cell counts. Repertoires were generated with immunoSEQ multiplex PCR, while TCRdb's copy carries only in-frame clones and drops some. V and J calls and clone size come straight from that table; D and trimming were deduced from the DNA. The table includes 350,000 to 450,000 clones, nearly 90% detected once. V lost 5 bases to trimming and J lost 4 bases; unmatched junction nucleotides: 7. CDR3 size: 15 residues. CDR1 and CDR2 (germline): LNHDA, SQIVND (reference sequence).

This sequence originates from a woman aged 30 to 39 who had recovered from COVID-19. Sequences were obtained from PBMCs or T cells enriched from blood (not recorded which). J is TRBJ2-5 and V is TRBV19; the match to TRBD1 covers 10 bases. CDR3 loop: CASSADRGLVETQYF. DNA for the CDR3: TGTGCCAGTAGTGCGGACAGGGGGTTGGTAGAGACCCAGTACTTC.